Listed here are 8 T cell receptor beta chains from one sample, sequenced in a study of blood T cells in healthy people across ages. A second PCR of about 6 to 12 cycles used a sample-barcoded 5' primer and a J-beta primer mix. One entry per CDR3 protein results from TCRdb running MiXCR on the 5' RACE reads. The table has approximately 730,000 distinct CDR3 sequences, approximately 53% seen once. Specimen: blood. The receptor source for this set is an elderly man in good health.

CDR3 sequence reads: CASSRAGGPYNEQYF. The CDR3 nucleotides are TGTGCCAGCAGTAGAGCGGGAGGGCCCTACAATGAGCAGTACTTC. The rearrangement joins TRBV27 to TRBJ2-1, with 10 bases fitting TRBD2. The J call may be faulty, since TRBJ2-7 better matches the DNA end. CDR1 and CDR2 from the germline V gene are MNHEY and SMNVEV (reference sequence). CDR3 length: 15 residues.

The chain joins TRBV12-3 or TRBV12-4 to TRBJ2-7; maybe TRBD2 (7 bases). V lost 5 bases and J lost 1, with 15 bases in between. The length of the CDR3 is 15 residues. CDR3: CASSLGGLLSYEQYF. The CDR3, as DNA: TGTGCCAGCAGTCTCGGGGGGCTATTGTCCTACGAGCAGTACTTC.

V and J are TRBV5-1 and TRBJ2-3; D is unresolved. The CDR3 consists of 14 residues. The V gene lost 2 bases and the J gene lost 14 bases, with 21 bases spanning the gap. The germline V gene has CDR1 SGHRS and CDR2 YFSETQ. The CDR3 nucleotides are TGCGCCAGCAGCTTTGATACCCAGCACAGATACGCGTATTTT. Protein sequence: CASSFDTQHRYAYF.

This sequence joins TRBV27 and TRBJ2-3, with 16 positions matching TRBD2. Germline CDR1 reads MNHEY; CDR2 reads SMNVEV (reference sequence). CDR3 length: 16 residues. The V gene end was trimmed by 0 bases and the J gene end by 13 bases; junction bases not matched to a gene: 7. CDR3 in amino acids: CASSLSGLAGGRREYF. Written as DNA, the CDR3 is TGTGCCAGCAGTTTATCGGGACTAGCGGGAGGGAGGCGGGAGTATTTT.

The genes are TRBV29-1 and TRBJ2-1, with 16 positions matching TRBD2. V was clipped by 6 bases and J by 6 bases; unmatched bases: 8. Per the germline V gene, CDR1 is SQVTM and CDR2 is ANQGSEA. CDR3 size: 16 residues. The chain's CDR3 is CSVEGLAGGLGNEQFF. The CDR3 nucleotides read TGCAGCGTCGAGGGACTAGCGGGAGGGCTGGGCAATGAGCAGTTCTTC.

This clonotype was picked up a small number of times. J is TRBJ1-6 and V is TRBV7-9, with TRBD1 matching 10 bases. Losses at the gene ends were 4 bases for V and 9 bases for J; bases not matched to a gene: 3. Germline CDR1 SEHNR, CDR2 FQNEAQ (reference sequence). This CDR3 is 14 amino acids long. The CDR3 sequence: CASSSGQGTSPLHF. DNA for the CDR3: TGTGCCAGCAGCTCGGGACAGGGGACTTCACCCCTCCACTTT. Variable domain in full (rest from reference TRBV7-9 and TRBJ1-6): DTGVSQNPRHKITKRGQNVTFRCDPISEHNRLYWYRQTLGQGPEFLTYFQNEAQLEKSRLLSDRFSAERPKGSFSTLEIQRTEQGDSAMYLCASSSGQGTSPLHFGNGTRLTVT.

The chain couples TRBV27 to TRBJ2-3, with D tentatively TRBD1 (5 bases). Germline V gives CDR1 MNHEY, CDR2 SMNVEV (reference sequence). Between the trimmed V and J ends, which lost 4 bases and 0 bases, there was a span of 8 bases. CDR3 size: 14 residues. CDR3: CASSYRQSTDTQYF. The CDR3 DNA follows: TGTGCCAGCAGTTACAGACAGAGCACAGATACGCAGTATTTT.

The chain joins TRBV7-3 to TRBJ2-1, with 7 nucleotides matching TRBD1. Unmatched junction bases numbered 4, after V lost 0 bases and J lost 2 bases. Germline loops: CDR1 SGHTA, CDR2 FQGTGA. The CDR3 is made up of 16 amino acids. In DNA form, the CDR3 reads TGTGCCAGCAGCTTAACCGGGACAGCGACCTACAATGAGCAGTTCTTC. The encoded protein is CASSLTGTATYNEQFF.